This T cell receptor (beta chain) was found in a study of cytomegalovirus exposure and HLA in healthy donors. The study's findings and limits: Later on, an analysis tied around 17,000 TCR beta sequences to HLA alleles at 0.05 false discovery rate.

PCR involved 60 Vbeta and 13 Jbeta primers. Assay used: immunoSEQ multiplex PCR; TCRdb lists only in-frame clones, some missing. The data show about 140,000 clones, about 80% seen once. The CDR3 is 14 residues long. As regards this clone: Its matching antigen is unknown.

Likely unrecorded immune exposures existed in these nominally healthy donors. The chain joins TRBV21-1 to TRBJ2-7; the table names TRBD1, a call not compared with the DNA. TRBV21-1 is annotated as a pseudogene. Sequencing was performed on PBMCs. The TCR originated in a male donor in good health and CMV-seropositive. CDR3 DNA: TGTGCCAGCGTATCGGACAGTCAGGCCTACGAGCAGTACTTC. Amino acids: CASVSDSQAYEQYF.